What follows are 15 T cell receptor beta chains derived from one specimen sequenced in a study of shared clonotypes between healthy human individuals. Assay used: immunoSEQ multiplex PCR; TCRdb lists only in-frame clones, some missing. This table has fewer than 500,000 clones, 75% to 80% appearing once. Sequenced sample: PBMCs. Every receptor here comes from a woman aged 40-49 years in good health. Some clones in this sample may be carry-over from other donors' samples.

The chain combines TRBV15 with TRBJ2-1; D unclear. The CDR3 consists of 13 residues. The V gene lost 0 bases and the J gene lost 9 bases, with 9 bases spanning the gap. Per germline, CDR1 LNHNV and CDR2 YYDKDF (reference sequence). The CDR3 sequence is CATSREVSVEQFF. The CDR3 DNA reads as TGTGCCACCAGCAGAGAAGTATCAGTTGAGCAGTTCTTC.

V gene TRBV7-9 combines with J gene TRBJ2-2, with D maybe TRBD1 (6 bases). This CDR3 region has 15 residues. CDR1 and CDR2 (germline): SEHNR, FQNEAQ (reference sequence). CDR3 sequence (DNA): TGTGCACCCAACCCCGCAGGGGAGAACACCGGGGAGCTGTTTTTT. This codes for CAPNPAGENTGELFF.

V is TRBV19 and J is TRBJ2-7, with D perhaps matching TRBD1 or TRBD2 (5 bases each). V lost 4 bases and J lost 1, with 14 bases in between. Germline lookup yields CDR1 LNHDA and CDR2 SQIVND (reference sequence). The CDR3 is 15 residues long. CDR3 in DNA: TGTGCCAGTAGTAGCGCTCTGGGACCGTCCTACGAGCAGTACTTC. Translating it yields CASSSALGPSYEQYF.

The chain uses TRBV6-5 and TRBJ1-5; D is undetermined. V was shortened by 5 bases and J by 0 bases, with 11 bases between the two germline ends. Looked up from germline, CDR1 is MNHEY and CDR2 is SVGAGI. This CDR3 has 15 residues. The CDR3 DNA reads TGTGCCAGCAGTCACACCCGTGATAGCAATCAGCCCCAGCATTTT. It codes for CASSHTRDSNQPQHF.

Comment on this clone: Other DNA sequences within the sample encode an identical CDR3. V usage is TRBV5-1 and J usage is TRBJ2-2; no definite D call. The CDR3 is made up of 12 amino acids. The V gene lost 4 bases and the J gene lost 1 base, with 2 bases spanning the gap. The germline V gene encodes CDR1 SGHRS and CDR2 YFSETQ. For the CDR3, the DNA is TGCGCCAGCAGCCTGAACACCGGGGAGCTGTTTTTT. Amino acids: CASSLNTGELFF.

This clone was recorded once. The chain uses TRBV7-9 and TRBJ2-2; 8 positions match TRBD1. The CDR3 runs 14 residues. The germline CDR1 and CDR2 sequences are SEHNR and FQNEAQ (reference sequence). V lost 5 bases to trimming and J lost 6 bases; unmatched junction nucleotides: 5. The CDR3: CASSPGQGPGELFF. The CDR3 nucleotides are TGTGCCAGCAGCCCAGGACAGGGTCCCGGGGAGCTGTTTTTT.

This clone has a handful of counts. The J gene is TRBJ2-1, the V gene TRBV4-1; possibly TRBD1 for D (5 bases). Germline-derived CDR1 and CDR2 are MGHRA and YSYEKL. V was pared by 4 bases and J by 0 bases, with 13 bases between. This CDR3 is built from 16 residues. The DNA for the CDR3 is TGCGCCAGCAGCCCCAGACAGATGAGCTCCTACAATGAGCAGTTCTTC. Encoded protein: CASSPRQMSSYNEQFF.

This clone was seen just once. This chain joins TRBV19 and TRBJ1-5; 7 bases agree with TRBD1. Germline V gives CDR1 LNHDA, CDR2 SQIVND (reference sequence). The V gene end was trimmed by 0 bases and the J gene end by 3 bases; junction bases not matched to a gene: 5. The CDR3 consists of 16 residues. As DNA, the CDR3 is TGTGCCAGTAGTATAGATCTTACAGGGGCCAATCAGCCCCAGCATTTT. It translates to CASSIDLTGANQPQHF.

CDR3 sequence: CASSPQGSGGSEQYF. For the CDR3, the DNA is TGTGCCAGCAGCCCCCAGGGTTCGGGTGGCTCGGAGCAGTACTTC. The chain links TRBV7-9 to TRBJ2-7, with D tentatively TRBD1 (5 bases). Trimming pared 5 bases from V and 7 bases from J, leaving 21 bases between. The germline gives CDR1 SEHNR, CDR2 FQNEAQ (reference sequence). The CDR3 consists of 15 residues.

The chain couples TRBV28 to TRBJ2-7, with D perhaps matching TRBD1 (7 bases). Germline CDR1 and CDR2: MDHEN and SYDVKM. The CDR3 has 15 residues. The germline V and J ends were trimmed by 6 bases and 4 bases, with 19 bases remaining between them. DNA for the CDR3: TGTGCCAGCAGCCTTCGGGCGGGACAGCTATACGAGCAGTACTTC. The encoded protein is CASSLRAGQLYEQYF.

The V and J genes are TRBV6-1 and TRBJ2-1; D unclear. The V and J ends lost 2 bases and 6 bases respectively, with 11 bases between them. The germline V gene has CDR1 MNHNS and CDR2 SASEGT. This CDR3 region has 14 residues. The CDR3 sequence: CASSEQVQTNEQFF. In DNA form, the CDR3 reads TGTGCCAGCAGTGAACAGGTCCAAACCAATGAGCAGTTCTTC.

This chain uses TRBV5-5 with TRBJ2-3; no firm D call. Per the germline V gene, CDR1 is SGHKS and CDR2 is YYEKEE (reference sequence). V was shortened by 2 bases and J by 6 bases, with 10 bases between the two germline ends. This CDR3 comprises 13 residues. CDR3 DNA: TGTGCCAGCAGCTTCCCCACAGAGGATACGCAGTATTTT. This sequence encodes CASSFPTEDTQYF.

V gene TRBV7-7 combines with J gene TRBJ2-1, with 8 bases that match TRBD2. Germline CDR1 and CDR2: SSHAT and FNYEAQ (reference sequence). The V and J ends lost 5 bases and 6 bases, in that order; junction bases with no gene match: 3. This CDR3 is 13 amino acids long. CDR3 sequence reads: CASSLGLVNEQFF. The CDR3 nucleotides read TGTGCCAGCAGCCTGGGACTAGTCAATGAGCAGTTCTTC.

V usage is TRBV4-3 and J usage is TRBJ1-6; D uncertain. CDR3 length: 13 residues. Germline V gene sequence: CDR1 LGHNA, CDR2 YSLEER. V gave up 8 bases and J gave up 8 bases, with 13 bases separating them. The CDR3 is CASRRGFDSPLHF. CDR3 coding DNA: TGCGCCAGCCGCCGGGGATTCGATTCACCCCTCCACTTT.

The V call is TRBV19, the J call TRBJ1-5; maybe TRBD1 (6 bases). V was trimmed by 2 bases and J by 0 bases, leaving 14 bases between them. Per germline, CDR1 LNHDA and CDR2 SQIVND (reference sequence). The CDR3 contains 17 residues. CDR3 in DNA: TGTGCCAGTAGTATAACAGGGAAAGGGAATAGCAATCAGCCCCAGCATTTT. This codes for CASSITGKGNSNQPQHF. Full variable domain (remainder filled in from reference TRBV19 and TRBJ1-5): DGGITQSPKYLFRKEGQNVTLSCEQNLNHDAMYWYRQDPGQGLRLIYYSQIVNDFQKGDIAEGYSVSREKKESFPLTVTSAQKNPTAFYLCASSITGKGNSNQPQHFGDGTRLSIL.